The clone carrying this T cell receptor (beta chain) was seen a handful of times. Its antigen is not identified. One base away lies a much larger clone, so this may be a sequencing read error. TCR beta CDR3 regions were amplified from RNA transcripts. HTBI primers were used for first-round RT-PCR of the TCR CDR3. TCRdb passed the multiplex PCR reads through MiXCR, listing each CDR3 protein once. The top ten clones hold around 3.5% of a sample with some 650,000 distinct CDR3 sequences, 16% of them seen once. This record comes from a study of T cells in Graves' hyperthyroidism and ophthalmopathy. Study results and caveats: Blood also held most thyroid clonotypes expanded beyond 0.001.

The CDR3 has 17 amino acids. V was cut by 5 bases and J by 6 bases, with 22 bases left in between. CDR1 and CDR2 from the germline V gene are KGHDR and SFDVKD. The TCR was taken from a woman aged 40-49 years with Graves' ophthalmopathy. The sample was blood. The chain has TRBV24-1 and TRBJ2-1; possible D gene TRBD1, 5 bases. The CDR3 is CATSGSSLQARGNEQFF. The CDR3 DNA reads as TGTGCCACCAGTGGTTCTTCCCTACAGGCAAGGGGCAATGAGCAGTTCTTC.